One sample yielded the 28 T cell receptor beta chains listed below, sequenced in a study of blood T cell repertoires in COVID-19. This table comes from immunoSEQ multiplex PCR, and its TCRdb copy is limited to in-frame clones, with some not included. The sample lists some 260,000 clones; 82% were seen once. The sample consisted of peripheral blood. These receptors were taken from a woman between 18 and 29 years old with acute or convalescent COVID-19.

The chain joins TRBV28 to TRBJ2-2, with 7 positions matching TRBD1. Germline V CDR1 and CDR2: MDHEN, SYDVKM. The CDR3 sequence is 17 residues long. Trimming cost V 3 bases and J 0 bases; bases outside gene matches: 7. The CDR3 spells CASSFRRDSTNTGELFF. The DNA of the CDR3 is TGTGCCAGCAGTTTTCGTAGGGACAGTACGAACACCGGGGAGCTGTTTTTT.

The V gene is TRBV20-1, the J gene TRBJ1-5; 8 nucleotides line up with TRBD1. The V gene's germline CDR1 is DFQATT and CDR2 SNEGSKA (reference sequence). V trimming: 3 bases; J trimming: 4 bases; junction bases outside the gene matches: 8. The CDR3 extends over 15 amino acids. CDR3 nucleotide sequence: TGCAGTGCTAGTTGGGCAGGGGGCTGGAATCAGCCCCAGCATTTT. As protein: CSASWAGGWNQPQHF.

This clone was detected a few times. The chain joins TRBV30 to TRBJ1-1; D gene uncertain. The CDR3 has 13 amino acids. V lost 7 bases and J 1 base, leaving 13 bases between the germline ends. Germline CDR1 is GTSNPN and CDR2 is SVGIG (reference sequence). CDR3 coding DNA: TGTGCCTTTTCCAGGCAGGAGAACACTGAAGCTTTCTTT. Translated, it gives CAFSRQENTEAFF. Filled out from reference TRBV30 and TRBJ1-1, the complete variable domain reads SQTIHQWPATLVQPVGSPLSLECTVEGTSNPNLYWYRQAAGRGLQLLFYSVGIGQISSEVPQNLSASRPQDRQFILSSKKLLLSDSGFYLCAFSRQENTEAFFGQGTRLTVV.

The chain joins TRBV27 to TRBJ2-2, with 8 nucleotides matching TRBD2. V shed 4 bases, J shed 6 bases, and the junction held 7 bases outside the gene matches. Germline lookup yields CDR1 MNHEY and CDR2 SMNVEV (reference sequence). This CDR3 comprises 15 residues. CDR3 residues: CASSSQRECSGELFF. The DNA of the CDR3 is TGTGCCAGCAGTTCACAGCGGGAGTGTTCCGGGGAGCTGTTTTTT.

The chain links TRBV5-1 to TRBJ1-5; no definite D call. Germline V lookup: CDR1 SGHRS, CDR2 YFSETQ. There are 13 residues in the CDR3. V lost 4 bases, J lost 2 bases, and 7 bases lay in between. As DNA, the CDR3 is TGCGCCAGCAGCAGGGAGGGCAATCAGCCCCAGCATTTT. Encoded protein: CASSREGNQPQHF.

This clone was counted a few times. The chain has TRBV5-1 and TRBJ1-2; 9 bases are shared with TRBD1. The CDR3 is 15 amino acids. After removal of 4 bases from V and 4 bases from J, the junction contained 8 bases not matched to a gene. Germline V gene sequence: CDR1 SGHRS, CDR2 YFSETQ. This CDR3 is CASSRDRAGSYGYTF. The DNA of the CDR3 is TGCGCCAGCAGCCGGGACAGGGCCGGGAGCTATGGCTACACCTTC.

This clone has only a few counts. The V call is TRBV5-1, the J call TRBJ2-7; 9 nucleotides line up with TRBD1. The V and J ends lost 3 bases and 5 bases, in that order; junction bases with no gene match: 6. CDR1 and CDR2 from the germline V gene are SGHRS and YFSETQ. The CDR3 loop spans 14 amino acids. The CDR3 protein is CASSYSGQGNEQYF. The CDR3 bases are TGCGCCAGCAGCTATTCGGGACAGGGTAACGAGCAGTACTTC.

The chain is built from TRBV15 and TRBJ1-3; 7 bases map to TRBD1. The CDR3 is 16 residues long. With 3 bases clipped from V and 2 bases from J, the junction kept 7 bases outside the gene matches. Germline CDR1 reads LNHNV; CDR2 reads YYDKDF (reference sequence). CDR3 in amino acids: CATSRGQLIAGNTIYF. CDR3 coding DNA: TGTGCCACCAGCAGGGGACAGTTAATCGCTGGAAACACCATATATTTT.

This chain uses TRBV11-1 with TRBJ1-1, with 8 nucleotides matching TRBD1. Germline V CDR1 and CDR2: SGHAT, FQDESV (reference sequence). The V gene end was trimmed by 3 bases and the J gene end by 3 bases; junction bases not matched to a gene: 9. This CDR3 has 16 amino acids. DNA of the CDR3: TGTGCCAGCAGCTTCGGCAGGGGGCTCCTGGACACTGAAGCTTTCTTT. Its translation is CASSFGRGLLDTEAFF.

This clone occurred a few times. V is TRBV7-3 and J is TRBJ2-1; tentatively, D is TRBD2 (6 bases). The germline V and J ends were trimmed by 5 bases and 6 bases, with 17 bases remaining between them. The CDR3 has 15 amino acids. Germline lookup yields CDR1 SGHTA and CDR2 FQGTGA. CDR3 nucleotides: TGTGCCAGCAGCCTAGACGGGGGACTCATCAATGAGCAGTTCTTC. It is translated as CASSLDGGLINEQFF.

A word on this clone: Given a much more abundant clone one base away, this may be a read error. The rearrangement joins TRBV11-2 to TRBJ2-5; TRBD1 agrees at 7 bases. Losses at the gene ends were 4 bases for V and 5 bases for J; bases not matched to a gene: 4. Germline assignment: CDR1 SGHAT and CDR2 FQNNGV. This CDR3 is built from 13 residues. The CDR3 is CASSSTGWETQYF. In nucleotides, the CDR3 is TGTGCCAGCAGCTCGACAGGGTGGGAGACCCAGTACTTC.

The CDR3 loop reads CASGLLENTEAFF. The CDR3, as DNA: TGTGCCAGCGGGCTCCTGGAGAACACTGAAGCTTTCTTT. The genes are TRBV9 and TRBJ1-1; no clear D gene. Trimming took 7 bases from V and 1 from J, leaving 11 bases between them. The CDR3 is made up of 13 amino acids. Germline CDR1 reads SGDLS; CDR2 reads YYNGEE. The full variable domain, its missing parts supplied by reference TRBV9 and TRBJ1-1, is DSGVTQTPKHLITATGQRVTLRCSPRSGDLSVYWYQQSLDQGLQFLIQYYNGEERAKGNILERFSAQQFPDLHSELNLSSLELGDSALYFCASGLLENTEAFFGQGTRLTVV.

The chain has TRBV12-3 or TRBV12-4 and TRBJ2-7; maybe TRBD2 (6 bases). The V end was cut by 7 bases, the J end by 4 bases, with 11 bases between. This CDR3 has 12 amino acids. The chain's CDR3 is CASTRDFYEQYF. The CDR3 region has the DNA TGTGCCAGCACCCGGGACTTTTACGAGCAGTACTTC.

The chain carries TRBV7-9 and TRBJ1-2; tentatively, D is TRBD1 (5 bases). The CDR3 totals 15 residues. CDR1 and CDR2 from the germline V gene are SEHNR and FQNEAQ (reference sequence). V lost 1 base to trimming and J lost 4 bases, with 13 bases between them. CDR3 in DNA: TGTGCCAGCAGCTTAGAATTGGGGCCGTTCTATGGCTACACCTTC. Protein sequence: CASSLELGPFYGYTF.

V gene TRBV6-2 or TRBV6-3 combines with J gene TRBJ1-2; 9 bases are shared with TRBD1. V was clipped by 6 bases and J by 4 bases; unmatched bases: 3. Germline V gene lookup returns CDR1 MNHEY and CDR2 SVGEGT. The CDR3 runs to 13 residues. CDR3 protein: CASSLQGAYGYTF. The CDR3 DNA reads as TGTGCCAGCAGCCTACAGGGGGCCTATGGCTACACCTTC.

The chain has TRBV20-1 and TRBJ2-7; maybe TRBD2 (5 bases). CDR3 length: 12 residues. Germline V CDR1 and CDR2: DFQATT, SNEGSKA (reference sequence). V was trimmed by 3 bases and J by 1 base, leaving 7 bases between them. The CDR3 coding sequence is TGCAGTGCTAGTGGAGGTTCCTACGAGCAGTACTTC. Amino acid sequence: CSASGGSYEQYF.

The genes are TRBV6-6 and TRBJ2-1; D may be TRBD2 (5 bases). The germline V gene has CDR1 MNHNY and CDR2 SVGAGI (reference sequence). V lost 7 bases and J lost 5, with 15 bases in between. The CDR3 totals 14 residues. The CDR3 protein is CASNTVEADNEQFF. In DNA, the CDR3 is TGTGCCAGCAATACCGTGGAAGCGGACAATGAGCAGTTCTTC.

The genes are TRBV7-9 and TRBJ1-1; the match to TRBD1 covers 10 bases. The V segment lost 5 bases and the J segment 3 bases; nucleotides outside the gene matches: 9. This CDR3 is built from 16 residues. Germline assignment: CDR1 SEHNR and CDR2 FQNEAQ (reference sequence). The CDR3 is CASSPGTGVKDTEAFF. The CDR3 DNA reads TGTGCCAGCAGCCCGGGGACAGGGGTTAAGGACACTGAAGCTTTCTTT. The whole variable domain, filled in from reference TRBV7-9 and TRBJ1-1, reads DTGVSQNPRHKITKRGQNVTFRCDPISEHNRLYWYRQTLGQGPEFLTYFQNEAQLEKSRLLSDRFSAERPKGSFSTLEIQRTEQGDSAMYLCASSPGTGVKDTEAFFGQGTRLTVV.

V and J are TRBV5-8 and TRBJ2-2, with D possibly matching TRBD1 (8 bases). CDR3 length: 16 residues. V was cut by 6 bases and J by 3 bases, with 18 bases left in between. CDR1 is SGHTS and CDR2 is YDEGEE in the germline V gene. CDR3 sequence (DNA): TGTGCCAGCAACCCTAGGACAGGGAGGGACACCGGGGAGCTGTTTTTT. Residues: CASNPRTGRDTGELFF.

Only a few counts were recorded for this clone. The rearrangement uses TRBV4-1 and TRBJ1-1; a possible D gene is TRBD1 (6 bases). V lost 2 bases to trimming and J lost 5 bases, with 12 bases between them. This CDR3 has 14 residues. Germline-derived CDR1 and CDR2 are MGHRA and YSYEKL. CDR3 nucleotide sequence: TGCGCCAGCAGCCAATCGGACAGTTGGACTGAAGCTTTCTTT. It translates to CASSQSDSWTEAFF.

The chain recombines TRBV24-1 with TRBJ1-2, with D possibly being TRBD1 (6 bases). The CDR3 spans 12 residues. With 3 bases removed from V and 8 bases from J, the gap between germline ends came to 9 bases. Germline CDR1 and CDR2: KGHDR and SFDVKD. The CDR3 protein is CATSDTDRGYTF. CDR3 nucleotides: TGTGCCACCAGTGATACGGACAGAGGCTACACCTTC.

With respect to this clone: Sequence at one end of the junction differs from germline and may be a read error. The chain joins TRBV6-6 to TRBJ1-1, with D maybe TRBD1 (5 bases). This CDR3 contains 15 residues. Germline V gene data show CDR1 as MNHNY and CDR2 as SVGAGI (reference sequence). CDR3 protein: CANSYALGGSTEAFF. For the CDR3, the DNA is TGTGCCAACAGTTACGCGCTGGGGGGAAGCACTGAAGCTTTCTTT.

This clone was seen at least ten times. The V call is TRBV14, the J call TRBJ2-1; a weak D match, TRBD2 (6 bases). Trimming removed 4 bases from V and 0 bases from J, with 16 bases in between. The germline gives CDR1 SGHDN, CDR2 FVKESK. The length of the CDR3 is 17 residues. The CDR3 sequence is CASSPRFAGSSYNEQFF. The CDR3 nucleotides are TGTGCCAGCAGCCCCCGTTTCGCGGGGAGCTCCTACAATGAGCAGTTCTTC.

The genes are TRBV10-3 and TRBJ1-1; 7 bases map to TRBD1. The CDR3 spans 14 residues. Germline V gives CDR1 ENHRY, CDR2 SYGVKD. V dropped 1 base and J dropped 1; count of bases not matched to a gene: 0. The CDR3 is CAISEWTGNTEAFF. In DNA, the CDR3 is TGTGCCATCAGTGAGTGGACAGGGAACACTGAAGCTTTCTTT.

DNA for the CDR3: TGTGCCAGCAGCCGTGGGGAGCGCGGGCGGGAGCAGTACTTC. This encodes CASSRGERGREQYF. This rearrangement joins TRBV3-1 (or the pseudogene TRBV3-2) to TRBJ2-7, with a weak D call TRBD2 (5 bases). This CDR3 is 14 amino acids long. CDR1 and CDR2 (germline): LGHDT, YNNKEL (reference sequence). V lost 4 bases and J 7 bases, leaving 17 bases between the germline ends.

CDR3 sequence (DNA): TGTGCCAGCTCACCGGGAGAGAACACCGGGGAGCTGTTTTTT. Its protein product is CASSPGENTGELFF. The genes are TRBV18 and TRBJ2-2; D is possibly TRBD2 (5 bases). Germline CDR1 is KGHSH and CDR2 is LQKENI. With 3 bases removed from V and 1 base from J, the gap between germline ends came to 6 bases. This CDR3 spans 14 amino acids.

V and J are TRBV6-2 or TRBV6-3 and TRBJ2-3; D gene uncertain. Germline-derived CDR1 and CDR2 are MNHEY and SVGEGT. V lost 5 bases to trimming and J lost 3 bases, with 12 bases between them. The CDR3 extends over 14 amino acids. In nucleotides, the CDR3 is TGTGCCAGCAGTGGTACGGTGCTGACAGATACGCAGTATTTT. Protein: CASSGTVLTDTQYF.

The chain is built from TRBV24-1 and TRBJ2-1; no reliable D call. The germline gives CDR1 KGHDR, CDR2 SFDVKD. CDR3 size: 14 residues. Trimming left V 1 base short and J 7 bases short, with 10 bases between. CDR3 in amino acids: CATSDFNSKNEQFF. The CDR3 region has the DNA TGTGCCACCAGTGATTTTAACAGTAAGAATGAGCAGTTCTTC.